A selection of T cell receptor beta chains follows, all from one sample in a study of cytomegalovirus exposure and HLA in healthy donors. The repertoire was sequenced with immunoSEQ multiplex PCR; TCRdb's copy has only in-frame clones and lacks some. Of roughly 110,000 clones listed, 82% are singletons. The sequenced sample was PBMCs. These receptors were collected from a man under 40 in good health and CMV-seropositive. The CDR3 runs from the conserved cysteine through the conserved F or W. A D gene is named only where the DNA matches it firmly. Clone size appears in some rows only: once, few, many, or a class for an expanded clone.

d_call j_call v_call clone_size cdr3_nt cdr3_aa
NA TRBJ1-1 TRBV6-1 NA TGTGCCAGCAGTGCAGGGTTGGCCACTGAAGCTTTCTTT CASSAGLATEAFF
TRBD1 TRBJ1-1 TRBV27 NA TGTGCCAGCAGTTCACAGGGGGCAGGGAACACTGAAGCTTTCTTT CASSSQGAGNTEAFF
NA TRBJ2-3 TRBV2 NA TGTGCCAGCAGTGATCTACTCAGCACAGATACGCAGTATTTT CASSDLLSTDTQYF
NA TRBJ2-1 TRBV7-8 NA TGTGCCAGCAGCCGCTATTATGAGCAGTTCTTC CASSRYYEQFF
NA TRBJ2-3 TRBV4-1 NA TGCGCCAGCAGCCCCAGGGACTGGCAAGAGGTCACAGATACGCAGTATTTT CASSPRDWQEVTDTQYF
NA TRBJ1-1 TRBV6-1 NA TGTGCCAGCAGTCGAGAATACGACACTGAAGCTTTCTTT CASSREYDTEAFF
TRBD1 TRBJ1-5 TRBV6-5 NA TGTGCCAGCAGTTCGGGACAGGGAAAAGTTCAGCCCCAGCATTTT CASSSGQGKVQPQHF
TRBD1 TRBJ1-1 TRBV7-9 NA TGTTCCAGCAGCTTAGCGTGGGGGGGACAGGGGGCCACTGAAGCTTTCTTT CSSSLAWGGQGATEAFF
NA TRBJ1-1 TRBV18 once TGTGCCAGCTCATCAGGGATTCCGGGACAAAGCTTGCTCACTGAAGCTTTCTTT CASSSGIPGQSLLTEAFF
TRBD1 TRBJ1-1 TRBV5-1 NA TGCGCCAGCAGCCCGACGAGGACAGGGGCGGACACTGAAGCTTTCTTT CASSPTRTGADTEAFF
NA TRBJ2-7 TRBV19 NA TGTGCCAGTAGTATAGATAAGCGCTACGAGCAGTACTTC CASSIDKRYEQYF
NA TRBJ1-1 TRBV7-9 NA TGTGCCAGCAGCCTTCGGCAGGGGATCACTGAAGCTTTCTTT CASSLRQGITEAFF
NA TRBJ2-7 TRBV30 NA TGTGCCTGGTCCAAATTCTACGAGCAGTACTTC CAWSKFYEQYF
TRBD2 TRBJ2-5 TRBV7-3 NA TGTGCCAGCAGCTTAGGGCCCCGAAGCGGGGGGACACAAGAGACCCAGTACTTC CASSLGPRSGGTQETQYF
TRBD2 TRBJ2-7 TRBV7-8 NA TGTGCCAGCAGCTTAGCCGGGGGAGGGGCCGAGCAGTACTTC CASSLAGGGAEQYF
NA TRBJ1-1 TRBV4-1 NA TGCGCCAGCAGCGGGAGGGCCGCGAGTGGCACTGAAGCTTTCTTT CASSGRAASGTEAFF
TRBD1 TRBJ1-5 TRBV10-3 NA TGTGCCATCAGTGAGCACAGGGACAGAAGCATTGATCAGCCCCAGCATTTT CAISEHRDRSIDQPQHF
NA TRBJ2-5 TRBV29-1 NA TGCAGCGCGGGACTCCAACAAGAGACCCAGTACTTC CSAGLQQETQYF
TRBD1 TRBJ2-7 TRBV7-2 NA TGTGCCAGCAGCAGAGACAGGGGGGACTACGAGCAGTACTTC CASSRDRGDYEQYF
NA TRBJ2-7 TRBV27 NA TGTGCCAGCAGTCCCCTCGGCGGGCTCGAGCAGTACTTC CASSPLGGLEQYF
TRBD1 TRBJ1-4 TRBV10-1 NA TGCGCCAGCAGTGCCGGACAGGTCGGGCCGGCTAATGAAAAACTGTTTTTT CASSAGQVGPANEKLFF
TRBD2 TRBJ2-1 TRBV7-8 NA TGTGCCAGCAGCTTTCCCCTTAGCGGGACCGGCTACAATGAGCAGTTCTTC CASSFPLSGTGYNEQFF
TRBD1 TRBJ2-7 TRBV29-1 NA TGCAGCGTCCGGGACAGGACCACCTACGAGCAGTACTTC CSVRDRTTYEQYF
TRBD1 TRBJ1-2 TRBV5-6 once TGTGCCAGCAGCTTGCAGGGGGCGGGGGGCTACACCTTC CASSLQGAGGYTF
NA TRBJ1-5 TRBV6-1 few TGTGCCAGCAGTGAATATCGACAGTTTCGGGCCCAGCATTTT CASSEYRQFRAQHF
NA TRBJ2-3 TRBV6-5 NA TGTGCCAGCAGTTACCTTAGGGGGACAGATACGCAGTATTTT CASSYLRGTDTQYF
NA TRBJ2-2 TRBV5-1 NA TGCGCCAGCAGCTTGGCCCAACAGGGACCGAACACCGGGGAGCTGTTTTTT CASSLAQQGPNTGELFF
NA TRBJ2-1 TRBV7-6 NA TGTGCCAGCAGCCTGGGCCCCAACTACAATGAGCAGTTCTTC CASSLGPNYNEQFF
NA TRBJ2-7 TRBV15 NA TGTGCCACCAGCCGGCCAGGTCCCCACGAGCAGTACTTC CATSRPGPHEQYF
TRBD1 TRBJ2-7 TRBV7-9 NA TGTGCCAGCAGGGAACCCAAGACAGGGAAAGTATTCTACGAGCAGTACTTC CASREPKTGKVFYEQYF
TRBD1 TRBJ1-1 TRBV6-5 NA TGTGCCAGCAGTTTGAGGGGGCGCACTGAAGCTTTCTTT CASSLRGRTEAFF
TRBD1 TRBJ1-1 TRBV9 NA TGTGCCAGCAGCCCCGGCGGACAGGGGGCAAACACTGAAGCTTTCTTT CASSPGGQGANTEAFF